The table lists the clone carrying this T cell receptor (beta chain) with many counts. Its target is not known. Patients with uncontrolled infections, other autoimmune diseases, pregnancy or lactation were excluded. From RNA transcripts, TCR beta CDR3 regions were amplified. The primer set for the first-round RT-PCR of the TCR CDR3 was HTBI. TCRdb analysed the multiplex PCR reads with MiXCR anew, one entry per CDR3 protein. This table has 300,000 to 400,000 distinct CDR3 sequences, about 14% appearing once. The CDR3 contains 13 residues. Germline CDR1 reads MDHEN; CDR2 reads SYDVKM. Trimming took 3 bases from V and 5 from J; bases not matched to a gene: 3. The data were obtained in a study of T cells in Graves' hyperthyroidism and ophthalmopathy. Across the whole study: Once the initial diagnosis was made, peripheral blood was obtained before any treatment.

Study-level findings and limits: The model made its ophthalmopathy prediction, and onset followed a median roughly six months later. In the blood, most expanded thyroid clonotypes above 0.001 appeared as well.

The TCR comes from a woman aged 25 to 39 with Graves' ophthalmopathy. Sequencing was performed on blood. This chain uses TRBV28 with TRBJ2-7; 8 bases map to TRBD1. CDR3 in amino acids: CASSLDRANEQYF. The CDR3 coding sequence is TGTGCCAGCAGTTTGGACAGGGCAAACGAGCAGTACTTC.